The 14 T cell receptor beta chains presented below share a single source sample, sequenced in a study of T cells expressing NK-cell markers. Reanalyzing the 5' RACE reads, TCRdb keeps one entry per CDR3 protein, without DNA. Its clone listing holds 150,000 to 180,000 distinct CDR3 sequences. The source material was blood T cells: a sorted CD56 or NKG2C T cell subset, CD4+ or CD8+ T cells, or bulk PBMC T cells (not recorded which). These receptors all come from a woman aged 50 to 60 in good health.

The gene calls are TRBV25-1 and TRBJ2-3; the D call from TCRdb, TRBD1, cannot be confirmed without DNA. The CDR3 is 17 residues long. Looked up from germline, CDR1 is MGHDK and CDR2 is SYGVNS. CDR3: CASSELLDRGQGDTQYF. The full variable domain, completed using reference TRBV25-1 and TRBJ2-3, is EADIYQTPRYLVIGTGKKITLECSQTMGHDKMYWYQQDPGMELHLIHYSYGVNSTEKGDLSSESTVSRIRTEHFPLTLESARPSHTSQYLCASSELLDRGQGDTQYFGPGTRLTVL.

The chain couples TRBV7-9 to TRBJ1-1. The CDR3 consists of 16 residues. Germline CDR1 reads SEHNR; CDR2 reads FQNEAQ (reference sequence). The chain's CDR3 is CASSRQGGPMNTEAFF.

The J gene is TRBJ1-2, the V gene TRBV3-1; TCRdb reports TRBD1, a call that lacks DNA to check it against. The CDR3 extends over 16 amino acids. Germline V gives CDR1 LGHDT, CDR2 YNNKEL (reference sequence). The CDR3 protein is CASSQIALGQGHGYTF.

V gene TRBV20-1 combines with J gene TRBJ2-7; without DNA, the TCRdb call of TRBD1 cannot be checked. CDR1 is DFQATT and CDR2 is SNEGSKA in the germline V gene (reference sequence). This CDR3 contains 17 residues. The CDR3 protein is CSARDPAGQGASYEQYF.

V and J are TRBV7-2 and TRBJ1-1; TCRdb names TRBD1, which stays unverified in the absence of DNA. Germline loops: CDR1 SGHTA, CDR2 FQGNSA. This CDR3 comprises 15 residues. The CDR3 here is CASSFPGHLNTEAFF.

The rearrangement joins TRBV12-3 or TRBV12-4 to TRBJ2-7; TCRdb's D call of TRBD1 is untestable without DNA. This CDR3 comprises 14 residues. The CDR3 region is CASSFGTITYEQYF.

CDR3 residues: CASSPDRNNEQFF. V gene TRBV11-2 combines with J gene TRBJ2-1; TCRdb's D call, TRBD1, is unchecked because there is no DNA. This CDR3 is built from 13 residues. Germline V lookup: CDR1 SGHAT, CDR2 FQNNGV.

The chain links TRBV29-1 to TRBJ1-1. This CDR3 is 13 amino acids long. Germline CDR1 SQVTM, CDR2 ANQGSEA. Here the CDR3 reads CSVEVGYNTEAFF.

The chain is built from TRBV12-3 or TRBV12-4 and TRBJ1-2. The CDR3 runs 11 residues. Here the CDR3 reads CASSYGNGYTF.

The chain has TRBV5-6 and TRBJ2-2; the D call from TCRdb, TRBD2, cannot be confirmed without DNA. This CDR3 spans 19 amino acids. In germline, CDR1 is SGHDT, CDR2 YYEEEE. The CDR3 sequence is CASSSWGATSGRFSGELFF.

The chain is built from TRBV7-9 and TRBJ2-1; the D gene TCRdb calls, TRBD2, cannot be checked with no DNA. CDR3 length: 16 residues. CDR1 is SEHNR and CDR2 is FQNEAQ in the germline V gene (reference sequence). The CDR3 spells CASSSPTSGNDNEQFF.

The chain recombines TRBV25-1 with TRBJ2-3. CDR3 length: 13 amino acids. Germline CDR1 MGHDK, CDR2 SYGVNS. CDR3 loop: CASSGTSKDTQYF.

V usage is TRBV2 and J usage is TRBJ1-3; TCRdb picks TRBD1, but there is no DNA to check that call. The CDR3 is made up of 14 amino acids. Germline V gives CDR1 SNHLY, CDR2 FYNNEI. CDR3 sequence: CASRMTGTGNTIYF.

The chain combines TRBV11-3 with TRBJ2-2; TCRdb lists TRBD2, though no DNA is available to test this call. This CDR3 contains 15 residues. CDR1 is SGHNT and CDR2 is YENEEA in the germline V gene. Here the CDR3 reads CASRRLAGDTGELFF.